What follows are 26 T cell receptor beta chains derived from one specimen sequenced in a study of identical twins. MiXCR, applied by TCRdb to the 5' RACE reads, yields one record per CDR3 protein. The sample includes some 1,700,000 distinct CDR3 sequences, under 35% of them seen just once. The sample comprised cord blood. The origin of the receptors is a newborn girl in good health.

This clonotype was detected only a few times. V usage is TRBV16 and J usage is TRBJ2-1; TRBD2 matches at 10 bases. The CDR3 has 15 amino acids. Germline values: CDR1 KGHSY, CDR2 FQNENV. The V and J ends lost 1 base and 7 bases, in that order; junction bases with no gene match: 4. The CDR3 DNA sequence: TGTGCCAGCAGCCAATTCCTAGCGGGAGTGAATGAGCAGTTCTTC. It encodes CASSQFLAGVNEQFF. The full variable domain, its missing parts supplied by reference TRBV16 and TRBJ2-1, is GEEVAQTPKHLVRGEGQKAKLYCAPIKGHSYVFWYQQVLKNEFKFLISFQNENVFDETGMPKERFSAKCLPNSPCSLEIQATKLEDSAVYFCASSQFLAGVNEQFFGPGTRLTVL.

CDR3 bases: TGTGCCAGCAGTGAAAACAGATACTATGGCTACACCTTC. This gives the protein CASSENRYYGYTF. The chain recombines TRBV6-1 with TRBJ1-2; D not resolved. CDR1 and CDR2 from the germline V gene are MNHNS and SASEGT. The CDR3 sequence is 13 residues long. V dropped 2 bases and J dropped 3 bases, with 7 bases sitting between them.

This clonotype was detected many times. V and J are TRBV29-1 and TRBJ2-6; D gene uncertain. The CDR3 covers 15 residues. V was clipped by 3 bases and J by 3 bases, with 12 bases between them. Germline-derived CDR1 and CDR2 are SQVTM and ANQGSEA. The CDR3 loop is CSVDRLKVGANVLTF. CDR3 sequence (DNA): TGCAGCGTTGATCGTTTAAAGGTTGGGGCCAACGTCCTGACTTTC.

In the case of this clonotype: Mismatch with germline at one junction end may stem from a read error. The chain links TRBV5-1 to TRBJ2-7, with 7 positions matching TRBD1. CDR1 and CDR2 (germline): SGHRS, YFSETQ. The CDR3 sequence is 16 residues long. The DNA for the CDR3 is TGCACCAGCAGCTTGGACGGGACAGTGGGTCCCTACGAGCAGTACTTC. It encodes CTSSLDGTVGPYEQYF.

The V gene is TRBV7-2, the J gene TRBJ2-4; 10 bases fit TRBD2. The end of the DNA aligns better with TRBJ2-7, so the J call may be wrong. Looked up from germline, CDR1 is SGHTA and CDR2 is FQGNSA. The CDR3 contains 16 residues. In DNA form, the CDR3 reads TGTGCCAGCAGCTTAAGGAGTCTAGCGGGAGCATACGAGCAGTACTTC. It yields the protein CASSLRSLAGAYEQYF.

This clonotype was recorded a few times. Here the CDR3 reads CASRPGLAIYEQYF. The CDR3 DNA reads as TGTGCCAGCAGGCCGGGACTAGCCATATACGAGCAGTACTTC. J is TRBJ2-7 and V is TRBV12-3 or TRBV12-4, with TRBD2 identical over 9 bases. The J segment lost 4 bases and the V segment lost 6 bases, leaving 7 bases of the junction unmatched. The CDR3 contains 14 residues.

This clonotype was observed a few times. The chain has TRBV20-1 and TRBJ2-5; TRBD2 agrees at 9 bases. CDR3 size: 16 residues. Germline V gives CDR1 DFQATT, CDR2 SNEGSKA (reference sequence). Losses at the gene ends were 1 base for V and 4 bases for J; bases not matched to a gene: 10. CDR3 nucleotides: TGCAGTGCTAGAGTTTCCCCTGGACTAGCGCGAGAGACCCAGTACTTC. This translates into CSARVSPGLARETQYF.

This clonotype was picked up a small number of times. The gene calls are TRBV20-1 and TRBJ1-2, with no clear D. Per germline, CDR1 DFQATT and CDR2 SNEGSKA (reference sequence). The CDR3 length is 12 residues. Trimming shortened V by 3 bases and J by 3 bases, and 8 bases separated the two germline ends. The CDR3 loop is CSARGPDYGYTF. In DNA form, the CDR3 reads TGCAGTGCTAGGGGCCCAGACTATGGCTACACCTTC.

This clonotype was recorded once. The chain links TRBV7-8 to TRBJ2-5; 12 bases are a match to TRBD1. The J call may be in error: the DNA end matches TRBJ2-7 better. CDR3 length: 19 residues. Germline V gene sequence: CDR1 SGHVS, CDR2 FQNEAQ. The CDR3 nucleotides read TGTGCCAGCAGCTTAGTCTTGGGACAGGGGGCCAGGGTAACAAACGAGCAGTACTTC. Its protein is CASSLVLGQGARVTNEQYF.

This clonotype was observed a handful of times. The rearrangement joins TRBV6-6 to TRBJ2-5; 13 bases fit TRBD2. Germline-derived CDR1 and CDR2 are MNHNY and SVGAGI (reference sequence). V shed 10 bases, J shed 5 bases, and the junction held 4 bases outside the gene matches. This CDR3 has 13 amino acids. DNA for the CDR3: TGTGCCACGGGACTAGCGGGGTTCGAGACCCAGTACTTC. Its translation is CATGLAGFETQYF.

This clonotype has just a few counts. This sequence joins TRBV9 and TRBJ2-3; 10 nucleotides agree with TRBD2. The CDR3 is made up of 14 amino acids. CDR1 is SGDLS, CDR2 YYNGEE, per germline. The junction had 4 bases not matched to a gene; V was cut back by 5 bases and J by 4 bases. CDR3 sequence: CASRASGSPDTQYF. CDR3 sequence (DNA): TGTGCCAGCAGAGCTAGCGGGAGCCCAGATACGCAGTATTTT.

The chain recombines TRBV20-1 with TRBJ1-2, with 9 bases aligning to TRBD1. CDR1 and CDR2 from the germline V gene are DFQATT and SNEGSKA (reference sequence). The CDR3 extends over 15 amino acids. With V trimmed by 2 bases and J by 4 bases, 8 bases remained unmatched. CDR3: CSARSPQTGGYGYTF. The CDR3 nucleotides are TGCAGTGCTAGATCCCCTCAGACAGGGGGCTATGGCTACACCTTC.

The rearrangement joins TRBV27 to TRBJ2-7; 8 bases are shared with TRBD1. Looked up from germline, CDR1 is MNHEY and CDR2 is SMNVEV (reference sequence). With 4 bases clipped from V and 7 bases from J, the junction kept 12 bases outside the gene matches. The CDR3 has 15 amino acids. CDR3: CASSSVDREINEQYF. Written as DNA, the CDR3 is TGTGCCAGCAGTTCCGTGGACAGGGAGATCAATGAGCAGTACTTC.

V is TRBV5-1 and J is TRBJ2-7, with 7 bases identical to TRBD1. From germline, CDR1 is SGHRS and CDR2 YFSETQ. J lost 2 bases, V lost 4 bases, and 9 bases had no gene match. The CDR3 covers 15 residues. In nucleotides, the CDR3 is TGCGCCAGCAGCAATCGGACAGGACTCCCCTACGAGCAGTACTTC. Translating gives CASSNRTGLPYEQYF. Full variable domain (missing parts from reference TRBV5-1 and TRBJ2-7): KAGVTQTPRYLIKTRGQQVTLSCSPISGHRSVSWYQQTPGQGLQFLFEYFSETQRNKGNFPGRFSGRQFSNSRSEMNVSTLELGDSALYLCASSNRTGLPYEQYFGPGTRLTVT.

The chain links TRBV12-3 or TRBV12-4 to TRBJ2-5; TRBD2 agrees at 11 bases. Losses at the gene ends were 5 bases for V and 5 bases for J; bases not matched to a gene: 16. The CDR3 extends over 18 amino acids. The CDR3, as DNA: TGTGCCAGCAGTCGATTGATGATTAGCGGGGGGGCCGTGGAGACCCAGTACTTC. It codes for CASSRLMISGGAVETQYF.

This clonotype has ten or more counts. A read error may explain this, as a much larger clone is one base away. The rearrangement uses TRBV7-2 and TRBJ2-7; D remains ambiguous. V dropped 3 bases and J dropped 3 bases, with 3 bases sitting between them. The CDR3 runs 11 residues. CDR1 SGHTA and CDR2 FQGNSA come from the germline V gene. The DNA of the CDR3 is TGTGCCAGCAGCTTCGACTACGAGCAGTACTTC. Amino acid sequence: CASSFDYEQYF.

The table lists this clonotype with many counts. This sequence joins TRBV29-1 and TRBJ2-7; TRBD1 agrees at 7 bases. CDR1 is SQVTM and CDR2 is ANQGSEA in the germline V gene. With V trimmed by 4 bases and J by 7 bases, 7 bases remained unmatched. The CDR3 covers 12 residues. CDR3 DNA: TGCAGCGTTGGGGACAGATTCCTGGAGCAGTACTTC. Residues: CSVGDRFLEQYF.

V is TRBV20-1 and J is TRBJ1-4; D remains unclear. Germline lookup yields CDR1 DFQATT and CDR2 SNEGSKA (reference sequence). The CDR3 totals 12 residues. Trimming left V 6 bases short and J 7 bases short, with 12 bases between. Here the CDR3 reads CSAEETVEKLFF. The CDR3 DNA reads TGCAGTGCGGAGGAGACGGTTGAAAAACTGTTTTTT.

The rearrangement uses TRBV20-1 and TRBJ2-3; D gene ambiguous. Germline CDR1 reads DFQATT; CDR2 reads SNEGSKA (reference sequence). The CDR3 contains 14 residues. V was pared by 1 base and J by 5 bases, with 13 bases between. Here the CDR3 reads CSARALTLLDTQYF. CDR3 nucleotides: TGCAGTGCTAGAGCCCTAACCCTGTTAGATACGCAGTATTTT.

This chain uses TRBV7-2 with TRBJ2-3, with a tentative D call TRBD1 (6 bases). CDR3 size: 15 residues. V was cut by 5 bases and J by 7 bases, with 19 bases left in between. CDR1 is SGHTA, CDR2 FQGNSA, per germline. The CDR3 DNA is TGTGCCAGCAGCGGCGAGGGGGTCGTTTCGCATACGCAGTATTTT. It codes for CASSGEGVVSHTQYF.

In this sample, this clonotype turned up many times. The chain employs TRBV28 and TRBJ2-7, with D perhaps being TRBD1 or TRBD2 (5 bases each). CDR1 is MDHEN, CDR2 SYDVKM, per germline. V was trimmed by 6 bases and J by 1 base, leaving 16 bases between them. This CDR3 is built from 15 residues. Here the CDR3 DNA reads TGTGCCAGCAGCCGTAATCCGGGACGGTCCTACGAGCAGTACTTC. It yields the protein CASSRNPGRSYEQYF.

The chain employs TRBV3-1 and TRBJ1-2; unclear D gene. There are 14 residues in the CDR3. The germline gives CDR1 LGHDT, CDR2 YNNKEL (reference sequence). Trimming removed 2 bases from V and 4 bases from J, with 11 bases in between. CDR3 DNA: TGTGCCAGCAGCCAAATCCGGGCGGGCTATGGCTACACCTTC. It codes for CASSQIRAGYGYTF.

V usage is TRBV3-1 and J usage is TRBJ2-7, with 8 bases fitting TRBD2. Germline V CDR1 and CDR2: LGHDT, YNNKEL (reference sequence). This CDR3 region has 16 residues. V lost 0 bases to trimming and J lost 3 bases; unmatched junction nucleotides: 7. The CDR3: CASSQDLLAGSYEQYF. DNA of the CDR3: TGTGCCAGCAGCCAAGATCTATTAGCGGGGAGCTACGAGCAGTACTTC.

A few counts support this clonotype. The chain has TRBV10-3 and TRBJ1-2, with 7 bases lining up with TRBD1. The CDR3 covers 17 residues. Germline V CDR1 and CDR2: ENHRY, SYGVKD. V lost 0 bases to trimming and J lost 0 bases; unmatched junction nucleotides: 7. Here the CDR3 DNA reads TGTGCCATCAGTGAGTCGATATACGGGACAGCTAACTATGGCTACACCTTC. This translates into CAISESIYGTANYGYTF.

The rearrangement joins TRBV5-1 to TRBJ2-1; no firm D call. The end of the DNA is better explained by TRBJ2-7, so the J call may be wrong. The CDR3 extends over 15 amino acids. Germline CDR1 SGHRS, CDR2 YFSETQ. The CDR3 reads CASSLDTSLYNEQYF. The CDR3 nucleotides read TGCGCCAGCAGCTTGGACACCTCCCTTTACAATGAGCAGTACTTC.

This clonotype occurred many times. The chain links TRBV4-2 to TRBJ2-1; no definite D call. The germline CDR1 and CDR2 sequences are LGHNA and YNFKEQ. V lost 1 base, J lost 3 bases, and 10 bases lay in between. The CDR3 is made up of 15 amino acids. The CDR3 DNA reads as TGTGCCAGCAGCCAAGTTCAAGGTTACTACAATGAGCAGTTCTTC. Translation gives CASSQVQGYYNEQFF.